What follows describes a single TCR beta chain. This clonotype is medium-sized (0.01 to 0.1%) in its sample. The specificity of this receptor is unknown. Base qualities are missing; no much larger clone stands one base away. The sample originates from a study of immune reconstitution after stem cell transplant in scleroderma (dated 2017 in TCRdb). For CDR1 and CDR2, the germline V gene lists MGHDK and SYGVNS. Trimming accounts for 3 bases at V and 5 bases at J, while the number of junction bases matched to no gene is 7. Spanning cysteine to phenylalanine, the CDR3 consists of 15 amino acids. Just CDR3 DNA is preserved here, 45 bases in frame from base 1. The method behind the library was RT-PCR. The instrument given in TCRdb is Illumina MiSeq. The public reads were run again by TCRdb, first through fastp at Q25 and then through MiXCR, and only productive beta chains were kept. Each record represents a unique CDR3 protein, reported with the most common genes and DNA among its rows. This sample is represented by around 3,900 distinct CDR3 sequences; approximately 5.4% of them were singletons. The top ten clonotypes cover roughly 14% of the sample.

This TCR was recovered from a female donor with systemic sclerosis. The rearrangement combines TRBV25-1 with TRBJ2-5, with TRBD1 matching 9 junction bases. The sample was acquired before or after autologous hematopoietic stem cell transplantation (not recorded which). The CDR3 is CASSDPGTGRETQYF. The DNA reads as follows: TGTGCCAGCAGTGACCCTGGGACAGGGAGGGAGACCCAGTACTTC.